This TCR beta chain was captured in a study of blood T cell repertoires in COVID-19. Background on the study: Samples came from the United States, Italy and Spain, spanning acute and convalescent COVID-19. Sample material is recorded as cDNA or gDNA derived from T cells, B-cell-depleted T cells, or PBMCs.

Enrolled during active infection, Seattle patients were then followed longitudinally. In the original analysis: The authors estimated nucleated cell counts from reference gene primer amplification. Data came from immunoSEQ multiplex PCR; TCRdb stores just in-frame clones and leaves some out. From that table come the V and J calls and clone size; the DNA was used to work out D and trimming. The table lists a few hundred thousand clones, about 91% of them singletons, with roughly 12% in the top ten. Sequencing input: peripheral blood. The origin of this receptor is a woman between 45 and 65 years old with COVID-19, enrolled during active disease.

CDR3 region: CASSSYGGAFF. CDR3 bases: TGTGCCAGTAGCAGCTATGGGGGGGCTTTCTTT. The rearrangement joins TRBV19 to TRBJ1-1; D may be TRBD1 (5 bases). CDR1 is LNHDA, CDR2 SQIVND, per germline (reference sequence). This CDR3 region has 11 residues. With 6 bases removed from V and 11 bases from J, the gap between germline ends came to 13 bases.